A single sample is the source of the 5 T cell receptor beta chains below, sequenced in a study of blood T cell repertoires in COVID-19. TCRdb keeps only in-frame clones here, not all; method: immunoSEQ multiplex PCR. The sample lists over 150,000 clones, around 85% occurring once. Sequenced input: PBMCs or T cells enriched from blood (not recorded which). The receptors here all came from a man aged 40-50 years who had recovered from COVID-19.

The rearrangement uses TRBV29-1 and TRBJ1-2, with 10 nucleotides matching TRBD1. The ends lost 6 bases at V and 10 bases at J; junction bases unmatched: 5. Germline V gene data show CDR1 as SQVTM and CDR2 as ANQGSEA. The CDR3 is 11 residues long. CDR3 amino acids: CSVGTGEAYTF. The CDR3 coding sequence is TGCAGCGTAGGGACAGGGGAAGCCTACACCTTC.

This chain connects TRBV4-1 to TRBJ1-5, with a possible D match to TRBD1 (6 bases). The germline CDR1 and CDR2 sequences are MGHRA and YSYEKL. The CDR3 totals 15 residues. V was clipped by 0 bases and J by 5 bases, with 11 bases between them. In DNA form, the CDR3 reads TGCGCCAGCAGCCAAGAATACAGGGCACATCAGCCCCAGCATTTT. Its protein is CASSQEYRAHQPQHF.

The rearrangement joins TRBV30 to TRBJ2-5; 11 nucleotides line up with TRBD2. The CDR3 totals 14 residues. Germline CDR1 reads GTSNPN; CDR2 reads SVGIG (reference sequence). J gave up 5 bases and V 5 bases, and 7 bases lay outside the gene matches. The CDR3 region is CAWGLAGGHETQYF. CDR3 nucleotides: TGTGCCTGGGGATTAGCGGGGGGGCACGAGACCCAGTACTTC.

This clone was seen only a few times. The chain carries TRBV11-1 and TRBJ2-1, with 9 bases that match TRBD1. V shed 4 bases, J shed 8 bases, and the junction held 9 bases outside the gene matches. Germline V gene lookup returns CDR1 SGHAT and CDR2 FQDESV (reference sequence). The CDR3 loop spans 15 amino acids. The CDR3 DNA is TGTGCCAGCAGCTCCCGAGGACAGGGGAGCGATGAGCAGTTCTTC. Translated, it gives CASSSRGQGSDEQFF.

CDR3 nucleotide sequence: TGTGCCAGCAGTTCCTCCCCTAGCGGCCCTACCTACGAGCAGTACTTC. The encoded protein is CASSSSPSGPTYEQYF. This chain connects TRBV27 to TRBJ2-7; 7 bases match TRBD2. The germline gives CDR1 MNHEY, CDR2 SMNVEV (reference sequence). The CDR3 spans 16 residues. The V segment lost 4 bases and the J segment 2 bases; nucleotides outside the gene matches: 11.